The entry below gives a single T cell receptor (beta chain) sequence along with its context. This clonotype is categorized as medium-sized (0.01 to 0.1%). Its antigen is not yet known. No much larger clone exists at a distance of one base, and base qualities are not known. A library prepared for alpha chains yielded this beta chain as an off-target read; its size is of little meaning. There are 16 amino acids in the CDR3, from cysteine to phenylalanine inclusive. The CDR3 DNA has 48 bases and is translated from base 1. CDR1 and CDR2 are drawn from the germline V gene: SGHRS, YFSETQ. V is pared back by 2 bases and J by 0 bases, with 9 bases lying between the germline termini. The intended sense of this specimen's time point label: sample taken at primary tumor resection. Samples were obtained from approximately 72 patients with early-stage, untreated non-small cell lung cancer from the lung TRACERx cohort. For TCR sequencing, whole RNA was extracted from tumor and nontumor lung tissue, or from cryopreserved PBMC samples, and no cell sorting was done. Only patients with enough RNA available from two or more tumor regions were chosen for TCR sequencing. Tumor and adjacent nontumor lung specimens were reviewed by a lung pathologist before selection.

These data are taken from a study of spatial heterogeneity in lung cancer (dated by TCRdb to the late 2010s). For the wider study: More beta-chain than alpha-chain transcripts were consistently detected, likely reflecting higher beta-chain transcript abundance. Both alpha and beta chains were TCR-sequenced in roughly 200 tumor regions, approximately 67 matched nontumor lung samples and some 56 PBMC samples obtained at surgery. TCR transcript counts in tumor regions correlated strongly with a T cell transcriptional module score from matched bulk RNA-seq. Nonsynonymous mutation counts, determined by whole-exome sequencing of tumor tissue, were related to TCR repertoire features. The study quantitatively compared TCR alpha and beta repertoires across multiple tumor regions, matched nontumor lung and blood in non-small cell lung cancer. In the raw uncorrected reads, each unique combination of TCR and UMI appeared on average more than ten times.

The library was generated by 5' RACE. Sequencing was carried out with a NextSeq 500. The TCR library protocol attached a unique molecular identifier to each TCR cDNA molecule to allow correction of PCR and sequencing errors. In the paper's pipeline: TCR identification, UMI-based error correction and CDR3 extraction were all carried out with Decombinator tools. TCRs above a frequency of 2 per 1,000, corresponding to the top 1% of the tumor frequency distribution, were defined as expanded. Expanded tumor TCRs were classed as regional if statistically deemed absent (corrected P<0.05) from at least one tumor region, otherwise ubiquitous. Each repertoire was subsampled 100 times to 5,000 TCRs, after which Renyi diversity was computed with the R vegan package. CDR3 similarity networks were constructed using string-kernel similarity of amino acid triplets, with links drawn between CDR3s whose pairwise similarity was above 0.82. TCRdb trimmed public reads at Q25 via fastp, called clones via MiXCR and kept in-frame beta chains. Entries that share a CDR3 protein sequence are merged under the most common genes and DNA. These V and J calls are TCRdb output, not the study's own analysis. The sample records 5,000 to 6,500 distinct CDR3 sequences, roughly 6.5% of which are singletons. The ten largest clones capture about 35% of the sample.

Broader findings and caveats from the paper: Confirming at a functional level the hypothesis that regional TCRs recognize regional mutations was considered to require additional single-cell paired TCR alpha and beta sequencing. Estimated TCR-seq coverage of tumor T cells was only around 7.1% for alpha chains and 12% to 15% for beta chains. The tumor nonsynonymous mutation count correlated with the number of expanded intratumoral alpha and beta TCRs. Counts of ubiquitous and regional expanded TCRs were found to correlate with counts of ubiquitous and regional nonsynonymous mutations, respectively.

The TCR originated in a female donor with early-stage non-small cell lung cancer. The chain joins TRBV5-1 to TRBJ2-6; no D gene call is confident. This sample comprised lung tumor tissue, obtained at surgery. CDR3 loop: CASSFEFGSGANVLTF. The bases are TGCGCCAGCAGCTTTGAATTTGGCTCTGGGGCCAACGTCCTGACTTTC.